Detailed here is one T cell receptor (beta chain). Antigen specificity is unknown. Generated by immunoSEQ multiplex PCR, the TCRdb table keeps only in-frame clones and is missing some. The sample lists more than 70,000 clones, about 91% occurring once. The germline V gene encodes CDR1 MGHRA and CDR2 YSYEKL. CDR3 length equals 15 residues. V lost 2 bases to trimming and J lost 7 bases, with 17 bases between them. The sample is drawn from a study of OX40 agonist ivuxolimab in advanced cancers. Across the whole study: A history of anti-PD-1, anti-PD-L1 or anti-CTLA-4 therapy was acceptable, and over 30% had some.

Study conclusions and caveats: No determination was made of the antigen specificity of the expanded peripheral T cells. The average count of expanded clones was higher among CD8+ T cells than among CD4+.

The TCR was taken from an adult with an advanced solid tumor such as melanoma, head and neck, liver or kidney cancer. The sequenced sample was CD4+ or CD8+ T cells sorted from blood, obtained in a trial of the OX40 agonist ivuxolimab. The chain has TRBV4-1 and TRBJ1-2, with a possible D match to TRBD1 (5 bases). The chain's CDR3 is CASSQRGGFGGGYTF. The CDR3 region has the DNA TGCGCCAGCAGCCAACGGGGGGGTTTCGGCGGTGGCTACACCTTC.